Shown below are 12 T cell receptor beta chains from a single sample sequenced in a study of cytomegalovirus exposure and HLA in healthy donors. Both 60 Vbeta primers and 13 Jbeta primers went into the PCR. TCRdb's table, derived via immunoSEQ multiplex PCR, lists solely in-frame clones and lacks some. This table has over 200,000 clones, 85% to 90% appearing once. The sequenced sample consisted of PBMCs. The receptors here all came from a human donor in good health.

This clone was seen once. The chain combines TRBV29-1 with TRBJ1-1; 7 bases agree with TRBD1. Trimming removed 8 bases from V and 2 bases from J; junction bases left unmatched: 11. Germline CDR1 reads SQVTM; CDR2 reads ANQGSEA. The CDR3 totals 14 residues. The CDR3 reads CSTRPGQTNTEAFF. Written as DNA, the CDR3 is TGCAGCACCCGACCGGGACAGACAAACACTGAAGCTTTCTTT.

The gene calls are TRBV6-1 and TRBJ2-6; 7 nucleotides align to TRBD1. CDR3 size: 15 residues. V was clipped by 11 bases and J by 1 base; unmatched bases: 8. In germline, CDR1 is MNHNS, CDR2 SASEGT. The CDR3 bases are TGTGCCGGACAGGACGGGATTTCTGGGGCCAACGTCCTGACTTTC. This gives the protein CAGQDGISGANVLTF.

Points on this clone: The same CDR3 is also encoded by other DNA sequences in this sample. V is TRBV7-8 and J is TRBJ2-5; 8 nucleotides agree with TRBD1. The germline V gene has CDR1 SGHVS and CDR2 FQNEAQ. This CDR3 is built from 14 residues. V was clipped by 2 bases and J by 4 bases; unmatched bases: 3. The CDR3 nucleotides are TGTGCCAGCAGCTTACAGGGGGCCGGAGAGACCCAGTACTTC. This codes for CASSLQGAGETQYF.

The V and J genes are TRBV13 and TRBJ2-1; 7 positions match TRBD2. This CDR3 region has 16 residues. Trimming cost V 5 bases and J 0 bases; bases outside gene matches: 7. Per the germline V gene, CDR1 is PRHDT and CDR2 is FYEKMQ (reference sequence). The CDR3: CASSPGGTHSYNEQFF. The CDR3 coding sequence is TGTGCCAGCAGCCCGGGAGGAACCCACTCCTACAATGAGCAGTTCTTC. The whole variable domain, filled in from reference TRBV13 and TRBJ2-1, reads AAGVIQSPRHLIKEKRETATLKCYPIPRHDTVYWYQQGPGQDPQFLISFYEKMQSDKGSIPDRFSAQQFSDYHSELNMSSLELGDSALYFCASSPGGTHSYNEQFFGPGTRLTVL.

The V gene is TRBV9, the J gene TRBJ2-3; D unclear. With 0 bases removed from V and 0 bases from J, the gap between germline ends came to 11 bases. The CDR3 is made up of 16 amino acids. The V gene's germline CDR1 is SGDLS and CDR2 YYNGEE. Written as DNA, the CDR3 is TGTGCCAGCAGCGTAGGTAACTACCTTAGCACAGATACGCAGTATTTT. Translating it yields CASSVGNYLSTDTQYF.

The chain has TRBV7-3 and TRBJ2-1; TRBD2 agrees at 13 bases. In germline, CDR1 is SGHTA, CDR2 FQGTGA. J was trimmed by 7 bases and V by 6 bases; bases with no gene match: 12. This CDR3 comprises 17 residues. CDR3 in DNA: TGTGCCAGCAGTATAGAGATGGGGACTAGCGGGACGAATGAGCAGTTCTTC. This translates into CASSIEMGTSGTNEQFF.

The J gene is TRBJ1-4, the V gene TRBV7-9; maybe TRBD1 (5 bases). Germline V CDR1 and CDR2: SEHNR, FQNEAQ (reference sequence). The CDR3 has 17 residues. Trimming cost V 1 base and J 2 bases, with 14 bases left between them. The CDR3 loop is CASSLGTGRGTNEKLFF. DNA of the CDR3: TGTGCCAGCAGCTTAGGGACGGGGCGGGGCACTAATGAAAAACTGTTTTTT.

This rearrangement joins TRBV6-5 to TRBJ2-7; D may be TRBD1 (5 bases). V was cut by 0 bases and J by 2 bases, with 5 bases left in between. The CDR3 length is 13 residues. Germline V gives CDR1 MNHEY, CDR2 SVGAGI. CDR3 coding DNA: TGTGCCAGCAGTTACTCGACAGCCTACGAGCAGTACTTC. Its translation: CASSYSTAYEQYF.

This sequence joins TRBV19 and TRBJ2-4; tentatively, D is TRBD1 (7 bases). The CDR3 length is 13 residues. Germline values: CDR1 LNHDA, CDR2 SQIVND (reference sequence). V lost 7 bases, J lost 7 bases, and 14 bases lay in between. CDR3 nucleotide sequence: TGTGCCAGTATGGAGGGGGCGCGGAACATTCAGTACTTC. This codes for CASMEGARNIQYF.

This clone was seen more than once but under ten times. The CDR3 loop reads CASSSQGQGAVGGNTIYF. The CDR3 DNA sequence: TGCGCCAGCAGCTCCCAGGGACAGGGGGCAGTGGGTGGAAACACCATATATTTT. This chain connects TRBV5-1 to TRBJ1-3, with 12 bases aligning to TRBD1. The germline V gene has CDR1 SGHRS and CDR2 YFSETQ. The V and J ends lost 3 bases and 3 bases, in that order; junction bases with no gene match: 10. This CDR3 is 18 amino acids long.

The J gene is TRBJ2-7, the V gene TRBV2; possible D gene TRBD1, 5 bases. Trimming took off 2 bases at V and 4 bases at J, with 18 bases between the two ends. The germline V gene has CDR1 SNHLY and CDR2 FYNNEI. The CDR3 totals 16 residues. The chain's CDR3 is CASSELWTSTEYEQYF. In nucleotides, the CDR3 is TGTGCCAGCAGTGAATTATGGACATCGACTGAGTACGAGCAGTACTTC.

Points on this clone: Germline and junction disagree at one end, which may indicate a read error. The sample carries other DNA sequences with the same CDR3. The CDR3 loop reads CASSLGLAGGTDTQYF. In nucleotides, the CDR3 is TGTGCCAGCAGTTTGGGCCTAGCGGGAGGCACAGATACGCAGTATTTT. The chain combines TRBV5-4 with TRBJ2-3, with TRBD2 matching 10 bases. Looked up from germline, CDR1 is SGHNT and CDR2 is YYREEE (reference sequence). This CDR3 comprises 16 residues.